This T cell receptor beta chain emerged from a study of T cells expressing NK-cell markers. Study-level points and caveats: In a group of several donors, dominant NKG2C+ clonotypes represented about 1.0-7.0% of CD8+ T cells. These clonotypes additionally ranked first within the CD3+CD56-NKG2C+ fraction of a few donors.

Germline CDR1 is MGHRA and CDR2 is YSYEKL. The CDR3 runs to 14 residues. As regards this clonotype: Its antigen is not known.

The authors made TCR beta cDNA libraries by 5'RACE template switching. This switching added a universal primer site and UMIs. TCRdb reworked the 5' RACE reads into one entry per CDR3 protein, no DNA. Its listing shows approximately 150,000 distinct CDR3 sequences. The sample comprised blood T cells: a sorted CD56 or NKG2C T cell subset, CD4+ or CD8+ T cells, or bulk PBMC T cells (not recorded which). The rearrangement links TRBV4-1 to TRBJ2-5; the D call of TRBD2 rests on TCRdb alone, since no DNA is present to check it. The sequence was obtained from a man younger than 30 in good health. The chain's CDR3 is CASSQGERDGTQYF.